Below are 11 T cell receptor beta chains sequenced from a single sample in a study of T cell changes during pregnancy in multiple sclerosis. Using immunoSEQ multiplex PCR, the repertoire was profiled, and TCRdb retains in-frame clones only, with some absent. The sample has about 56,000 clones; 75% to 90% are singletons. The sample was CD4+ T cells from peripheral blood mononuclear cells, taken in the third trimester of pregnancy. The receptors derive from a female donor with multiple sclerosis, enrolled in a pregnancy study.

This clone has only one observation. The chain is built from TRBV5-6 and TRBJ2-2; TRBD2 is a possible D gene (6 bases). The V gene's germline CDR1 is SGHDT and CDR2 YYEEEE. The CDR3 loop spans 16 amino acids. V dropped 0 bases and J dropped 2 bases, with 11 bases sitting between them. This chain's CDR3 is CASSLVPGVNTGELFF. In DNA form, the CDR3 reads TGTGCCAGCAGCTTGGTTCCGGGAGTTAACACCGGGGAGCTGTTTTTT.

V usage is TRBV5-1 and J usage is TRBJ1-1, with a tentative D call TRBD1 (5 bases). Germline V gene data show CDR1 as SGHRS and CDR2 as YFSETQ. V was shortened by 4 bases and J by 5 bases, with 18 bases between the two germline ends. This CDR3 contains 15 residues. CDR3 sequence: CASSPRDDGRTEAFF. CDR3 sequence (DNA): TGCGCCAGCAGCCCGAGGGACGACGGGAGGACTGAAGCTTTCTTT.

The count of this clone is one. The rearrangement links TRBV18 to TRBJ1-1; 10 bases are a match to TRBD1. V trimming: 5 bases; J trimming: 4 bases; junction bases outside the gene matches: 7. This CDR3 region has 15 residues. Germline values: CDR1 KGHSH, CDR2 LQKENI. The CDR3 reads CASSGTGARFTEAFF. CDR3 coding DNA: TGTGCCAGCTCAGGGACAGGGGCCAGGTTCACTGAAGCTTTCTTT.

This clone was seen just once. This chain uses TRBV11-2 with TRBJ2-2; TRBD1 agrees at 8 bases. CDR1 is SGHAT and CDR2 is FQNNGV in the germline V gene. With 4 bases clipped from V and 7 bases from J, the junction kept 8 bases outside the gene matches. The CDR3 sequence is 15 residues long. CDR3 sequence reads: CASSSDRGTNGELFF. The CDR3 region has the DNA TGTGCCAGCAGCTCAGACAGGGGAACGAACGGGGAGCTGTTTTTT.

The chain links TRBV27 to TRBJ1-2; 7 nucleotides line up with TRBD1. V gave up 2 bases and J gave up 3 bases; unmatched junction bases: 0. The germline V gene encodes CDR1 MNHEY and CDR2 SMNVEV (reference sequence). The CDR3 length is 13 residues. The CDR3 loop reads CASSLQGDYGYTF. The CDR3 DNA reads TGTGCCAGCAGTTTACAGGGGGACTATGGCTACACCTTC.

This clone came up once. The chain employs TRBV2 and TRBJ2-7; 11 bases fit TRBD1. The germline CDR1 and CDR2 sequences are SNHLY and FYNNEI. V shed 5 bases, J shed 4 bases, and the junction held 10 bases outside the gene matches. The CDR3 length is 16 residues. The CDR3 region is CASSPYRDRGFYEQYF. CDR3 nucleotide sequence: TGTGCCAGCAGTCCTTACCGGGACAGGGGGTTTTACGAGCAGTACTTC.

This sequence joins TRBV7-3 and TRBJ1-1; 7 nucleotides agree with TRBD1. V dropped 6 bases and J dropped 3; count of bases not matched to a gene: 4. Germline CDR1 and CDR2: SGHTA and FQGTGA. This CDR3 is built from 13 residues. Here the CDR3 reads CASSRQGDTEAFF. The CDR3 DNA follows: TGTGCCAGCAGTCGACAGGGCGACACTGAAGCTTTCTTT.

This chain uses TRBV29-1 with TRBJ2-7; 7 positions agree with TRBD1. Germline values: CDR1 SQVTM, CDR2 ANQGSEA. The CDR3 sequence is 15 residues long. The trim removed 2 bases at V and 1 base at J, leaving 8 bases unmatched. CDR3: CSVEPLQGRSYEQYF. CDR3 nucleotide sequence: TGCAGCGTTGAACCACTACAGGGGAGATCCTACGAGCAGTACTTC.

The chain joins TRBV30 to TRBJ1-3, with 9 bases matching TRBD1. In germline, CDR1 is GTSNPN, CDR2 SVGIG (reference sequence). The CDR3 consists of 17 residues. V lost 2 bases to trimming and J lost 0 bases; unmatched junction nucleotides: 8. The CDR3 here is CAWSQTGGLHSGNTIYF. The DNA for the CDR3 is TGTGCCTGGAGTCAGACAGGGGGATTGCACTCTGGAAACACCATATATTTT.

This clone was seen a handful of times. V and J are TRBV7-9 and TRBJ1-5; D is undetermined. This CDR3 is built from 14 residues. Between the trimmed V and J ends, which lost 5 bases and 4 bases, there was a span of 12 bases. Germline V lookup: CDR1 SEHNR, CDR2 FQNEAQ (reference sequence). The CDR3 is CASSPGSGNQPQHF. The CDR3 nucleotides read TGTGCCAGCAGCCCCGGGAGTGGGAATCAGCCCCAGCATTTT.

V is TRBV19 and J is TRBJ1-4; TRBD1 matches 8 bases. In germline, CDR1 is LNHDA, CDR2 SQIVND (reference sequence). The CDR3 consists of 14 residues. The junction had 5 bases not matched to a gene; V was cut back by 3 bases and J by 8 bases. In DNA, the CDR3 is TGTGCCAGTAGTATGGACAGGGTTGGCGAAAAACTGTTTTTT. It is translated as CASSMDRVGEKLFF.